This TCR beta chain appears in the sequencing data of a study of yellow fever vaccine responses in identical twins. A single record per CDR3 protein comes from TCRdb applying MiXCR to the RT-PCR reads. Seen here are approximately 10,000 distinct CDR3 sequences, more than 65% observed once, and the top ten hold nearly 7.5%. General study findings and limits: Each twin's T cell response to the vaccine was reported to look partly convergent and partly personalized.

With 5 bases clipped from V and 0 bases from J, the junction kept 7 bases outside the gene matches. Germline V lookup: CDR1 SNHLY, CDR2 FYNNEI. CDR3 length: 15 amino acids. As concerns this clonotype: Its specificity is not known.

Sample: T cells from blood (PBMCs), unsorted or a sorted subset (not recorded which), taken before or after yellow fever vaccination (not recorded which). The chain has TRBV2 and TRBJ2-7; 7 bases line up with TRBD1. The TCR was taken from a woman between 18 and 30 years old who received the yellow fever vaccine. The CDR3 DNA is TGTGCCAGCAGTTTAACAGGGGCCAGCTCCTACGAGCAGTACGTC. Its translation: CASSLTGASSYEQYV.